The 9 T cell receptor beta chains presented below share a single source sample, sequenced in a study of blood T cells in healthy people across ages. A second PCR of roughly 7 to 11 cycles used a sample-barcoded 5' primer and a J-beta primer mix. TCRdb itself ran the 5' RACE reads through MiXCR, one entry per CDR3 protein. The data show 750,000 to 950,000 distinct CDR3 sequences, roughly 53% seen once. The specimen was blood. The receptors were gathered from an elderly man in good health.

This chain uses TRBV7-2 with TRBJ2-3; D remains ambiguous. The germline CDR1 and CDR2 sequences are SGHTA and FQGNSA. CDR3 size: 15 residues. Trimming pared 1 base from V and 1 base from J, leaving 9 bases between. The CDR3 region is CASSLDPLRTDTQYF. The CDR3 DNA reads as TGTGCCAGCAGCTTAGATCCTCTCCGCACAGATACGCAGTATTTT.

This chain links TRBV20-1 with TRBJ2-6; TRBD1 aligns across 8 bases. Unmatched junction bases numbered 4, after V lost 6 bases and J lost 0 bases. Germline CDR1 reads DFQATT; CDR2 reads SNEGSKA (reference sequence). The CDR3 sequence is 15 residues long. DNA of the CDR3: TGCAGTGCGCCAGGGGGCAACTCTGGGGCCAACGTCCTGACTTTC. Protein sequence: CSAPGGNSGANVLTF.

There are a few counts of this clonotype. This chain uses TRBV10-3 with TRBJ2-7; no clear D. Looked up from germline, CDR1 is ENHRY and CDR2 is SYGVKD. The V and J ends lost 4 bases and 1 base respectively, with 11 bases between them. This CDR3 has 14 amino acids. The CDR3 nucleotides read TGTGCCATCAGTGTCACGGACGGTTCCTACGAGCAGTACTTC. Translating it yields CAISVTDGSYEQYF.

As DNA, the CDR3 is TGTGCCAGCAGAATAACCGGAAACACTGAAGCTTTCTTT. Its protein is CASRITGNTEAFF. The chain couples TRBV2 to TRBJ1-1; D ambiguous. The CDR3 is made up of 13 amino acids. Germline assignment: CDR1 SNHLY and CDR2 FYNNEI. Deletions cut 6 bases from V and 2 bases from J, with 10 bases between.

In its sample, this clonotype was seen once. The rearrangement links TRBV11-2 to TRBJ2-3, with TRBD2 identical over 10 bases. This CDR3 region has 18 residues. Germline CDR1 and CDR2: SGHAT and FQNNGV. J lost 0 bases, V lost 5 bases, and 11 bases had no gene match. The CDR3 nucleotides are TGTGCCAGCAGCCAGGGCCCTAGCGGGAGTACTAGCACAGATACGCAGTATTTT. Its translation is CASSQGPSGSTSTDTQYF.

V gene TRBV20-1 combines with J gene TRBJ2-7, with 8 bases identical to TRBD1. Germline-derived CDR1 and CDR2 are DFQATT and SNEGSKA (reference sequence). J gave up 0 bases and V 4 bases, and 8 bases lay outside the gene matches. The CDR3 runs 15 residues. The CDR3 reads CSATGRTGSSYEQYF. The CDR3 coding sequence is TGCAGTGCTACCGGAAGGACAGGGAGCTCCTACGAGCAGTACTTC.

The rearrangement uses TRBV18 and TRBJ2-1, with D tentatively TRBD2 (6 bases). The CDR3 consists of 15 residues. Germline-derived CDR1 and CDR2 are KGHSH and LQKENI. V was shortened by 6 bases and J by 6 bases, with 18 bases between the two germline ends. DNA for the CDR3: TGTGCCAGCTCCTCGGGGGAAGGCACCTGCAATGAGCAGTTCTTC. This gives the protein CASSSGEGTCNEQFF.

This clonotype occurred a few times. In DNA form, the CDR3 reads TGTGCCAGCAGCCGCCTGTCGGGGATGAACAATTACGAGCAGTACTTC. Protein: CASSRLSGMNNYEQYF. The V gene is TRBV28, the J gene TRBJ2-5, with D possibly matching TRBD2 (5 bases). The J call may be wrong; the DNA end is better matched by TRBJ2-7. The germline CDR1 and CDR2 sequences are MDHEN and SYDVKM. This CDR3 is built from 16 residues.

V and J are TRBV14 and TRBJ2-7, with 7 bases lining up with TRBD2. V lost 6 bases to trimming and J lost 2 bases; unmatched junction nucleotides: 4. This CDR3 has 13 amino acids. The V gene's germline CDR1 is SGHDN and CDR2 FVKESK. The CDR3 DNA sequence: TGTGCCAGCAGGAAAGCGGGAACCTACGAGCAGTACTTC. Amino acid sequence: CASRKAGTYEQYF.